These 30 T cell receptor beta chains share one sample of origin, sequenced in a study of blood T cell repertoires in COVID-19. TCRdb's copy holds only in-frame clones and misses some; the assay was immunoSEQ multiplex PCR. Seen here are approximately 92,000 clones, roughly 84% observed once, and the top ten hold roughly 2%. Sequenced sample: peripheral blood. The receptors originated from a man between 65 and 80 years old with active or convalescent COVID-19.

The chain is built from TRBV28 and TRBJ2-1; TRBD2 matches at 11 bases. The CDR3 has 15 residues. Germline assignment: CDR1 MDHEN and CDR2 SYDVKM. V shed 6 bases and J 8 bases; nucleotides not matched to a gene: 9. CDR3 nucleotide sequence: TGTGCCAGCAGGTTTAGCGGGGGGGCCTCCTATGAGCAGTTCTTC. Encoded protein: CASRFSGGASYEQFF. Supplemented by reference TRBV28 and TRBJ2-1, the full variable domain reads DVKVTQSSRYLVKRTGEKVFLECVQDMDHENMFWYRQDPGLGLRLIYFSYDVKMKEKGDIPEGYSVSREKKERFSLILESASTNQTSMYLCASRFSGGASYEQFFGPGTRLTVL.

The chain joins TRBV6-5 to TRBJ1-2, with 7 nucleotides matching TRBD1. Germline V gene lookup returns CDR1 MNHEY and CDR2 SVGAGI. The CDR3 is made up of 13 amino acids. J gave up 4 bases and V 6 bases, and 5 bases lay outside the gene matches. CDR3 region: CASSDRVSYGYTF. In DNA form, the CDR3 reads TGTGCCAGCAGCGACAGGGTGAGCTATGGCTACACCTTC.

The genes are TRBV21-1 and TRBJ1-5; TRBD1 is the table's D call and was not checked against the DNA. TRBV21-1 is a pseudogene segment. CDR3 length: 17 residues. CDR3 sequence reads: CASSKARDSLHVSPQHF. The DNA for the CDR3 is TGTGCCAGCAGCAAGGCCCGGGACAGCCTCCATGTTTCGCCCCAGCATTTT.

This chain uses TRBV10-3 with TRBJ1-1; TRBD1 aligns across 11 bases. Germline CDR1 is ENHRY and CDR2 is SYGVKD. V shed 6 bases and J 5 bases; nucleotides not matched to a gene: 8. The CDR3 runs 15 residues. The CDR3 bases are TGTGCCATCAGCCCGGGACAGGGGGGGAGAACTGAAGCTTTCTTT. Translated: CAISPGQGGRTEAFF.

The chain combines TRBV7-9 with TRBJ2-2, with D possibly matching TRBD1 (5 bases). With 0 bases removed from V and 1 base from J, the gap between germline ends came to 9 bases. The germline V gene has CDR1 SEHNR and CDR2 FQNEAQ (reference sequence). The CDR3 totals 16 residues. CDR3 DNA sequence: TGTGCCAGCAGCTTAGCATCAGGGCAGAACACCGGGGAGCTGTTTTTT. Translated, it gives CASSLASGQNTGELFF.

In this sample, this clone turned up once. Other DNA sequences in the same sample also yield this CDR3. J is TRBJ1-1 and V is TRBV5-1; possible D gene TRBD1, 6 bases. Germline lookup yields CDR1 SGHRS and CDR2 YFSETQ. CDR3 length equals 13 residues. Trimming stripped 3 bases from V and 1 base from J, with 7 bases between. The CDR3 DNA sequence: TGCGCCAGCAGCTCGGGACAGAACACTGAAGCTTTCTTT. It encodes CASSSGQNTEAFF.

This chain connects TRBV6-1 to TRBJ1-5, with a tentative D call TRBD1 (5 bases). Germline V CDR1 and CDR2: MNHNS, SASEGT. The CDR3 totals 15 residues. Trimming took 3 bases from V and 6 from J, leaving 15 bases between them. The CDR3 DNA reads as TGTGCCAGCAGTGATCAACGGGGGGTAGGTCAGCCCCAGCATTTT. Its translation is CASSDQRGVGQPQHF.

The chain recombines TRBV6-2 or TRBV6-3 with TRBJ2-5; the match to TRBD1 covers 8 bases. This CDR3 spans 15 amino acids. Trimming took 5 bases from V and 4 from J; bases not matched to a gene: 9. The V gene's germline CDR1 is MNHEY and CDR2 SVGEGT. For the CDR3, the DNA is TGTGCCAGCAGTCTGTCCTCAGGGGGCATAGAGACCCAGTACTTC. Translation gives CASSLSSGGIETQYF.

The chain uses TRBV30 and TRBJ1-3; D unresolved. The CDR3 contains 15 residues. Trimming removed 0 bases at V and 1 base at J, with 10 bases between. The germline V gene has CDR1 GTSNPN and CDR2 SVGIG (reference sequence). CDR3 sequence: CAWSVGRKSGNTIYF. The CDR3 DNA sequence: TGTGCCTGGAGTGTTGGCAGAAAATCTGGAAACACCATATATTTT. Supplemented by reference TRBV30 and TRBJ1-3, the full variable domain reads SQTIHQWPATLVQPVGSPLSLECTVEGTSNPNLYWYRQAAGRGLQLLFYSVGIGQISSEVPQNLSASRPQDRQFILSSKKLLLSDSGFYLCAWSVGRKSGNTIYFGEGSWLTVV.

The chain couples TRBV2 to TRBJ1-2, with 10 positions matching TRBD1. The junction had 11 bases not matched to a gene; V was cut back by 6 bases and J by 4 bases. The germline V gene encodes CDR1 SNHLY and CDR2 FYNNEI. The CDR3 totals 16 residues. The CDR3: CASSRRTGGRGYGYTF. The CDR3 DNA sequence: TGTGCCAGCAGCCGGAGGACAGGGGGACGGGGCTATGGCTACACCTTC. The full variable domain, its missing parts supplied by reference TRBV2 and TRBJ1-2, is EPEVTQTPSHQVTQMGQEVILRCVPISNHLYFYWYRQILGQKVEFLVSFYNNEISEKSEIFDDQFSVERPDGSNFTLKIRSTKLEDSAMYFCASSRRTGGRGYGYTFGSGTRLTVV.

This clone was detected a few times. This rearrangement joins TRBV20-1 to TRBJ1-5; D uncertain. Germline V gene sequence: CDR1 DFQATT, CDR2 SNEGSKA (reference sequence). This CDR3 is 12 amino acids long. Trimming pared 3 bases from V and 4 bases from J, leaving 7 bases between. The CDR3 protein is CSASTRNQPQHF. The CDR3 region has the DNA TGCAGTGCTAGTACTCGAAATCAGCCCCAGCATTTT.

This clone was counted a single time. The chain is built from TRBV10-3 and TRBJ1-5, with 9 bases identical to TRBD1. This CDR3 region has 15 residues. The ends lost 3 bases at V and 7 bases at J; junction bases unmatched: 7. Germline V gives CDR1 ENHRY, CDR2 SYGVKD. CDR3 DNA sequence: TGTGCCATCAGTGACCGCGACAGGGGGGAGCAGCCCCAGCATTTT. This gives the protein CAISDRDRGEQPQHF.

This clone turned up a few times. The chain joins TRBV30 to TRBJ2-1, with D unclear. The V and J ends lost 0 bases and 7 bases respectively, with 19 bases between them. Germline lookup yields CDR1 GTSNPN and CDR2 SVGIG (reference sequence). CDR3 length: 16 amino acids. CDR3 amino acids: CAWSVNIRFPRNEQFF. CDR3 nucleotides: TGTGCCTGGAGTGTAAATATACGCTTCCCCAGAAATGAGCAGTTCTTC.

The CDR3 protein is CASSIALAGATDTQYF. The CDR3 DNA reads as TGTGCCAGTAGTATAGCCCTAGCGGGGGCCACAGATACGCAGTATTTT. The V call is TRBV19, the J call TRBJ2-3; 10 bases match TRBD2. Germline V gene sequence: CDR1 LNHDA, CDR2 SQIVND (reference sequence). Trimming cost V 1 base and J 2 bases; bases outside gene matches: 3. The CDR3 is 16 amino acids.

The CDR3 nucleotides are TGTGCCAGCAGCCACCCCGGACTAGCGAGGCCAGATACGCAGTATTTT. It translates to CASSHPGLARPDTQYF. V and J are TRBV7-2 and TRBJ2-3; TRBD2 aligns across 9 bases. The CDR3 is 16 amino acids. CDR1 and CDR2 from the germline V gene are SGHTA and FQGNSA. The V gene end was trimmed by 5 bases and the J gene end by 4 bases; junction bases not matched to a gene: 10.

The CDR3 protein is CASSELGSGGADTQYF. CDR3 sequence (DNA): TGTGCCAGCAGTGAATTGGGTAGCGGGGGGGCTGATACGCAGTATTTT. V is TRBV6-1 and J is TRBJ2-3, with 11 positions matching TRBD2. V was pared by 2 bases and J by 6 bases, with 7 bases of the junction left unmatched. There are 16 residues in the CDR3. Germline CDR1 MNHNS, CDR2 SASEGT.

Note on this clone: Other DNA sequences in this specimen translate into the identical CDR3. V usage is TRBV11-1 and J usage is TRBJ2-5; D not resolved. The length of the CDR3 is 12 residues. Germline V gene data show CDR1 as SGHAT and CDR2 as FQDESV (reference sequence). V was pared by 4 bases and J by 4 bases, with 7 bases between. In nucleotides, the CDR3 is TGTGCCAGCAGCTCCCGGAGAGAGACCCAGTACTTC. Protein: CASSSRRETQYF. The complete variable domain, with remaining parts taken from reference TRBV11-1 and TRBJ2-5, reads EAEVAQSPRYKITEKSQAVAFWCDPISGHATLYWYRQILGQGPELLVQFQDESVVDDSQLPKDRFSAERLKGVDSTLKIQPAELGDSAMYLCASSSRRETQYFGPGTRLLVL.

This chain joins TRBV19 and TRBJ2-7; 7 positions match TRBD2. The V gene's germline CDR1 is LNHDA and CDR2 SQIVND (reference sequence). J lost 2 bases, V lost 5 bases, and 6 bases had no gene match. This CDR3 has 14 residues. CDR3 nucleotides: TGTGCCAGTAGTCTTACTAGCGCGCCCTACGAGCAGTACTTC. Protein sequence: CASSLTSAPYEQYF.

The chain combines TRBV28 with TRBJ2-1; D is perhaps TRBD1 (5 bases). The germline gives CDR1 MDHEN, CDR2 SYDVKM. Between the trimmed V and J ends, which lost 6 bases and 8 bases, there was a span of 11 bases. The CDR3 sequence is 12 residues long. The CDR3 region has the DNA TGTGCCAGCAGCCTACAGGTGGATGAGCAGTTCTTC. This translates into CASSLQVDEQFF.

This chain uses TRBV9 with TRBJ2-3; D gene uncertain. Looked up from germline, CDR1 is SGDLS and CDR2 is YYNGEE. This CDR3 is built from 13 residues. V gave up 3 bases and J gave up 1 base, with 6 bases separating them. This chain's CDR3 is CASSASGTDTQYF. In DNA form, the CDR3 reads TGTGCCAGCAGCGCCTCGGGCACAGATACGCAGTATTTT.

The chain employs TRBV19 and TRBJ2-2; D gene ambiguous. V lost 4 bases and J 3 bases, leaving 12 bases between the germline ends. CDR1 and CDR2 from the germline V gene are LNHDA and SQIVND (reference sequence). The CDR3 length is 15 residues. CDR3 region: CASSTRGYYTGELFF. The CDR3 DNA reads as TGTGCCAGTAGTACCCGCGGCTATTACACCGGGGAGCTGTTTTTT.

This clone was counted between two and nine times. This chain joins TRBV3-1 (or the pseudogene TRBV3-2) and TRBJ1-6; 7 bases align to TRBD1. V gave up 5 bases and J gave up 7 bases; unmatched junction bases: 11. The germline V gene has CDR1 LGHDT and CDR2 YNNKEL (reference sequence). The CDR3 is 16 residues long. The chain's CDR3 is CASSFRTGSSNSPLHF. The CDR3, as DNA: TGTGCCAGCAGCTTCCGGACAGGTTCTTCAAATTCACCCCTCCACTTT.

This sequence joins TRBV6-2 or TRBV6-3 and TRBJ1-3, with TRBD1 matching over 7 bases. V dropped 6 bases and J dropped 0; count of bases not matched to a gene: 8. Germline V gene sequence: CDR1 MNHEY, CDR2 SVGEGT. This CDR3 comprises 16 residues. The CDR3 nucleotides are TGTGCCAGCAGCGACGGGACAGCCATCTCTGGAAACACCATATATTTT. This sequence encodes CASSDGTAISGNTIYF.

Here the CDR3 DNA reads TGTGCCAGCAGTTTAAATCTTATCACAGATACGCAGTATTTT. This sequence encodes CASSLNLITDTQYF. This rearrangement joins TRBV28 to TRBJ2-3; D gene uncertain. CDR1 MDHEN and CDR2 SYDVKM come from the germline V gene. V dropped 2 bases and J dropped 2 bases, with 8 bases sitting between them. There are 14 residues in the CDR3.

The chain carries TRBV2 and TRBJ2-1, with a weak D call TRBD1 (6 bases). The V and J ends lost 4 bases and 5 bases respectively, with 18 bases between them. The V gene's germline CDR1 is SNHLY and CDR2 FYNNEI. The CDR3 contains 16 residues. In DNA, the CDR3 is TGTGCCAGCAGTGGGGGCACAGGGTGGCGGGACAATGAGCAGTTCTTC. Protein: CASSGGTGWRDNEQFF.

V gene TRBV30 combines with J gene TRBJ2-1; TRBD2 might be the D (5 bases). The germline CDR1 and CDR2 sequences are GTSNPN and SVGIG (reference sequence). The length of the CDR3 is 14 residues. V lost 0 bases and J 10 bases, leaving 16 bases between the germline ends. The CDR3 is CAWSVLDGVREQFF. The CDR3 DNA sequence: TGTGCCTGGAGTGTACTGGACGGGGTCAGGGAGCAGTTCTTC.

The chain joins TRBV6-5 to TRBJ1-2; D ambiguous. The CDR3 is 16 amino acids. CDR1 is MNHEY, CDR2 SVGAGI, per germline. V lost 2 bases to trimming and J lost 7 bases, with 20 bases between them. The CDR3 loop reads CASSYRPPTAGGGYTF. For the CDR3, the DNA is TGTGCCAGCAGTTACAGACCCCCCACGGCTGGAGGTGGCTACACCTTC.

Here the CDR3 reads CASSPLYPGQSSYEQYF. Here the CDR3 DNA reads TGTGCCAGCAGTCCCCTTTACCCGGGACAGAGCTCCTACGAGCAGTACTTC. V and J are TRBV28 and TRBJ2-7, with 7 bases lining up with TRBD1. The CDR3 is 17 residues long. After removal of 5 bases from V and 0 bases from J, the junction contained 13 bases not matched to a gene. Germline V lookup: CDR1 MDHEN, CDR2 SYDVKM.

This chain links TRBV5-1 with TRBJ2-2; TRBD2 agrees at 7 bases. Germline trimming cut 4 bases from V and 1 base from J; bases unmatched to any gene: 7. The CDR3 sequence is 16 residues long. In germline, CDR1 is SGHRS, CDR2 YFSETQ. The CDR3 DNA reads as TGCGCCAGCAGCACCTCGGGAGGATTGAACACCGGGGAGCTGTTTTTT. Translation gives CASSTSGGLNTGELFF.

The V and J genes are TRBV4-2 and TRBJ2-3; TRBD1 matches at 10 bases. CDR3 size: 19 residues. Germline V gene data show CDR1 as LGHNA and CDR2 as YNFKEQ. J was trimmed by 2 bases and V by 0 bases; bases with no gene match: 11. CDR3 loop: CASSQEVAGTGAYTDTQYF. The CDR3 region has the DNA TGTGCCAGCAGCCAAGAGGTAGCCGGGACAGGGGCCTACACAGATACGCAGTATTTT.